A selection of T cell receptor beta chains follows, all from one sample in a study of post-analysis software for immune sequencing data. TCRdb reprocessed the PCR reads with MiXCR, giving one entry per CDR3 protein. Among a few hundred thousand distinct CDR3 sequences listed, over 30% were seen once. The material sequenced was blood. The source of these receptors is a girl between 2 and 10 years old with multiple sclerosis. Both conserved end residues are part of each CDR3.

TRBJ1-2,TRBV25-1,CASRTGDKLGYTF
TRBJ2-1,TRBV20-1,CSARDWSPEFDNEQFF
NA,TRBV4-3,CASSWGQTRNEQYF
TRBJ2-7,TRBV5-1,CASSKGQAPYEQYF
TRBJ2-4,TRBV28,CASGTGGTKNIQYF
TRBJ2-5,TRBV9,CASSVSREETQYF
TRBJ2-5,TRBV4-1,CASSQDRAGGPQETQYF
TRBJ1-4,TRBV28,CASSAGGTNEKLFF
TRBJ1-5,TRBV12-3/TRBV12-4,CASSLVAQPQHF
TRBJ1-5,TRBV2,CASSVRVSSQPQHF
TRBJ1-5,TRBV12-3/TRBV12-4,CASSLAGRINQPQHF
TRBJ1-3,TRBV28,CASSLFGYRSGNTIYF
TRBJ2-3,TRBV24-1,CATSDLLFTDTQYF
TRBJ1-1,TRBV5-1,CASSRLREGGYTEAFF
TRBJ2-3,TRBV27,CASSLSASDTQYF
TRBJ1-5,TRBV4-1,CASSQAPGPARGQPQHF
TRBJ2-3,TRBV10-2,CASSERDRANTDTQYF
TRBJ2-7,TRBV28,CASRLQAVYEQYF
TRBJ2-7,TRBV4-2,CASSREWLAGGYEQYF
TRBJ1-1,TRBV10-3,CAISESTHRVNTEAFF
TRBJ2-4,TRBV28,CASRGQGENIQYF
TRBJ2-3,TRBV5-1,CASSLVLGISDTQYF
TRBJ2-5,TRBV12-3/TRBV12-4,CASSDQRGLQETQYF
TRBJ2-1,TRBV28,CASSIKGALYNEQFF
TRBJ1-2,TRBV21-1,CASGVRRGRKLNYGYTF
TRBJ2-5,TRBV4-3,CASSQELGGETQYF
TRBJ2-1,TRBV9,CASSGGILAPYNEQFF
TRBJ2-3,TRBV29-1,CSVEGDQRVYF
TRBJ1-2,TRBV4-3,CASSQGEGFGYGYTF
TRBJ2-7,TRBV27,CASSCPEQYF
TRBJ2-1,TRBV5-1,CASSGTGREGQRFGQFF
TRBJ2-1,TRBV6-2/TRBV6-3,CASTWISGNNEQFF
TRBJ2-1,TRBV13,CASSFGQGANEQFF
TRBJ1-6,TRBV27,CASRRDLNSPLHF
TRBJ2-3,TRBV9,CASSVNAGVGDTQYF
TRBJ2-5,TRBV27,CASKPKGGLAGQETQYF
TRBJ1-5,TRBV29-1,CSVFTGNSNQPQHF
TRBJ1-2,TRBV28,CASSTRVGYTF
TRBJ2-3,TRBV4-1,CASSQVVLAGRTDTQYF
TRBJ2-3,TRBV14,CASSQQLVGTDTQYF
TRBJ2-1,TRBV6-2/TRBV6-3,CASSYDRTFYNEQFF